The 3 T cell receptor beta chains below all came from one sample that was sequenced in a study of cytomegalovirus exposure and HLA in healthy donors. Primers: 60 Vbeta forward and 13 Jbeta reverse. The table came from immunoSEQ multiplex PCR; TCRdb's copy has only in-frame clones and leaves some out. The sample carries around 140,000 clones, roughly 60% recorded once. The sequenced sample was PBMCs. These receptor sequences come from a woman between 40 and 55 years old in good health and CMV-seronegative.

The CDR3 sequence: CASSLRGSNNEQFF. The CDR3 DNA follows: TGTGCCAGCAGTTTGAGGGGGAGTAACAATGAGCAGTTCTTC. The rearrangement uses TRBV27 and TRBJ2-1; D perhaps matches TRBD1 (6 bases). CDR1 is MNHEY, CDR2 SMNVEV, per germline (reference sequence). Trimming left V 3 bases short and J 5 bases short, with 11 bases between. The CDR3 covers 14 residues.

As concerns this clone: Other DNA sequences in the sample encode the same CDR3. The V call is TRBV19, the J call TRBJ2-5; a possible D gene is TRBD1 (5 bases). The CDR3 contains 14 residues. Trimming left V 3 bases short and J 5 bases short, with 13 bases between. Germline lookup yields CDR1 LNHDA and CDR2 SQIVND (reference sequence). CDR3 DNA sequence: TGTGCCAGTAGTATTCAGGGTGCAGGGGAGACCCAGTACTTC. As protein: CASSIQGAGETQYF.

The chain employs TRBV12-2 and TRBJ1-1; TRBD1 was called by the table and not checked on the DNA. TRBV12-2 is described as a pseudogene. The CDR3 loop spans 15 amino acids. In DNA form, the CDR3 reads TGTGCAAGTCGCCAGGGGGTAGAGGGGGGCACTGAAGCTTTCTTT. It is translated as CASRQGVEGGTEAFF.